Sequencing of this TCR beta chain was carried out in a study of blood T cell repertoires in COVID-19. Study-wide background: The United States, Italy and Spain supplied acute and convalescent COVID-19 samples. PBMCs, B-cell-depleted T cells, or T cells were the source of the cDNA or gDNA that made up the material.

CDR3 length: 14 amino acids. After removal of 6 bases from V and 2 bases from J, the junction contained 5 bases not matched to a gene. Germline lookup yields CDR1 SQVTM and CDR2 ANQGSEA. Under the authors' procedure: It was from reference gene primer amplification that nucleated cell counts were estimated. Method: immunoSEQ multiplex PCR; TCRdb's copy keeps in-frame clones and lacks some. The DNA gave D and trimming, while V, J and clone size come from that table. This table has around 26,000 clones, almost 95% appearing once. The chain combines TRBV29-1 with TRBJ2-3, with 10 nucleotides matching TRBD1. Sequenced sample: peripheral blood. The clonotype originates from a human donor in a cohort sampled during active COVID-19. The CDR3 here is CSVRDRGLTDTQYF. CDR3 DNA: TGCAGCGTCAGGGACAGGGGCCTCACAGATACGCAGTATTTT.